This T cell receptor (beta chain) was retrieved from a study of Graves' ophthalmopathy and Graves' hyperthyroidism. Germline loops: CDR1 SQVTM, CDR2 ANQGSEA. The CDR3 covers 13 residues. V was clipped by 3 bases and J by 7 bases, with 15 bases between them. RNA served as the template for amplifying TCR beta CDR3 regions. The first round was an RT-PCR with HTBI primers, and the second round was a multiplex PCR. TCRdb reanalysed the multiplex PCR reads using MiXCR and keeps one entry per CDR3 protein. The sample yields 500,000 to 800,000 distinct CDR3 sequences, about 40% seen once. The sequence was collected from an adult man with Graves' ophthalmopathy. This chain links TRBV29-1 with TRBJ1-2; weak D call: TRBD1 (6 bases). The sequenced material came from peripheral blood. CDR3 protein: CSVELTGIGGYTF. DNA for the CDR3: TGCAGCGTTGAGCTTACAGGGATAGGTGGCTACACCTTC.